This TCR beta chain was found in a study of cytotoxic CD8 clonotypes in ibrutinib-treated CLL. Study overall: Response sampling took place at median 12 months of treatment, range 6 to 36. Findings and limits, study-wide: Relative to age-matched healthy donors, clonality at baseline was higher, and it tracked circulating CD8+ T-cell counts. Contraction or stability on treatment was seen for public clonotypes, which were uncommon.

A few counts support this clone. Its target is unknown. Deep sequencing aimed at 1 in 200,000 to 1 in 1 million T cells' resolution. Method: immunoSEQ multiplex PCR; TCRdb's copy keeps in-frame clones and lacks some. The data hold about 200,000 clones, with roughly 77% observed a single time. The sequencing used PBMCs, collected after 12 months of ibrutinib treatment. This sequence was found in a human donor with chronic lymphocytic leukemia.

The CDR3 DNA sequence: TGTGCCAGCTCTGGGGCAGGCTCTCGGACGTACACCGGGGAGCTGTTTTTT. Translated: CASSGAGSRTYTGELFF. V usage is TRBV19 and J usage is TRBJ2-2, with a possible D match to TRBD1 (5 bases). The CDR3 runs 17 residues. Germline lookup yields CDR1 LNHDA and CDR2 SQIVND (reference sequence). V shed 9 bases and J shed 3 bases, with 23 bases lying between them.